This is a list of T cell receptor beta chains from one sample in a study of shared clonotypes between healthy human individuals. Some clones are missing from TCRdb's copy, which holds only in-frame ones; the method was immunoSEQ multiplex PCR. The sample shows approximately 1.5 million clones, approximately 98.5% of them seen only once. Sequenced sample: naive CD4+ T cells sorted from blood. These receptors all stem from a man younger than 45 in good health. CDR3s include the opening cysteine and the closing phenylalanine or tryptophan. Each record gives: clone size, J gene, V gene, D gene, CDR3 DNA, CDR3 protein. D genes are given only for firm matches. Size is stated for part of the rows, as once, few or many counts, or as a class when the clone is expanded.

size: once; J: TRBJ2-1; V: TRBV5-1; D: TRBD2; DNA: TGCGCCAGCAGCTCTGGGACTAGCGCCGGAATTTACAATGAGCAGTTCTTC; CDR3: CASSSGTSAGIYNEQFF
size: NA; J: TRBJ2-1; V: TRBV6-6; D: NA; DNA: TGTGCCAGCAGTTACTCGGTACAGGAGCAGTTCTTC; CDR3: CASSYSVQEQFF
size: once; J: TRBJ2-7; V: TRBV29-1; D: NA; DNA: TGCAGCGTTGCCGGACGGAGTCCAGTATCCGAGCAGTACTTC; CDR3: CSVAGRSPVSEQYF
size: NA; J: TRBJ1-5; V: TRBV6-5; D: NA; DNA: TGTGCCAGCAGTTCACCCGGGACAAATCAGCCCCAGCATTTT; CDR3: CASSSPGTNQPQHF
size: NA; J: TRBJ2-3; V: TRBV18; D: NA; DNA: TGTGCCAGCTCCCCAAAAAGTGATTCAGATACGCAGTATTTT; CDR3: CASSPKSDSDTQYF
size: NA; J: TRBJ1-5; V: TRBV19; D: TRBD1; DNA: TGTGCCAGTAGTTTTCTCGGGACAGGGGTATTTAAGCCCCAGCATTTT; CDR3: CASSFLGTGVFKPQHF
size: NA; J: TRBJ2-3; V: TRBV29-1; D: NA; DNA: TGCAGCGTTGAACTTCGAGGAGATACGCAGTATTTT; CDR3: CSVELRGDTQYF
size: NA; J: TRBJ2-3; V: TRBV7-3; D: NA; DNA: TGTGCCAGCAGCCCTACGGGTTTCGTAACAGATACGCAGTATTTT; CDR3: CASSPTGFVTDTQYF
size: NA; J: TRBJ2-3; V: TRBV28; D: TRBD2; DNA: TGTGCCAGCAGTGACCTAGCGGGAGGCACGCAGTATTTT; CDR3: CASSDLAGGTQYF
size: once; J: TRBJ2-1; V: TRBV9; D: TRBD2; DNA: TGTGCCAGCAGCTCCCAGACACTAGCGAACTCCTACAATGAGCAGTTCTTC; CDR3: CASSSQTLANSYNEQFF
size: NA; J: TRBJ2-7; V: TRBV5-1; D: TRBD2; DNA: TGCGCCAGCAGCCTGGTAGCGGGAGTTTCCTACGAGCAGTACTTC; CDR3: CASSLVAGVSYEQYF
size: NA; J: TRBJ2-7; V: TRBV18; D: NA; DNA: TGTGCCAGCTCACTCCTCGGCGGGGAACAGGGGTACGAGCAGTACTTC; CDR3: CASSLLGGEQGYEQYF
size: NA; J: TRBJ2-7; V: TRBV28; D: TRBD1; DNA: TGTGCCAGCAGCCGATCGGGACAGGGTCCCTACGAGCAGTACTTC; CDR3: CASSRSGQGPYEQYF
size: NA; J: TRBJ2-1; V: TRBV5-1; D: TRBD1; DNA: TGCGCCAGCAGCCGGGACAGTCGGAATGAGCAGTTCTTC; CDR3: CASSRDSRNEQFF
size: NA; J: TRBJ2-2; V: TRBV5-4; D: TRBD1; DNA: TGTGCCAGCAGCCGGGACAGGGTTATTACCGGGGAGCTGTTTTTT; CDR3: CASSRDRVITGELFF
size: once; J: TRBJ1-4; V: TRBV18; D: NA; DNA: TGTGCCAGCTCCTTAATGCGGGCAGAGGAAAATGAAAAACTGTTTTTT; CDR3: CASSLMRAEENEKLFF
size: NA; J: TRBJ2-1; V: TRBV11-2; D: TRBD2; DNA: TGTGCCAGCCGCGGGTATAAGACTAGCGGGAGGCCATACAATGAGCAGTTCTTC; CDR3: CASRGYKTSGRPYNEQFF
size: once; J: TRBJ1-4; V: TRBV5-1; D: TRBD1; DNA: TGCGCCAGCAGCAGGGAGACAGGGAGCCCTGAAAAACTGTTTTTT; CDR3: CASSRETGSPEKLFF
size: NA; J: TRBJ2-7; V: TRBV6-6; D: NA; DNA: TGTGCCAGCAGTTACGGGGGGACTCCCTACGAGCAGTACTTC; CDR3: CASSYGGTPYEQYF
size: NA; J: TRBJ2-7; V: TRBV28; D: TRBD2; DNA: TGTGCCAGCAGTTCGTCCAAACAACTAGCGGGAGTGTACGAGCAGTACTTC; CDR3: CASSSSKQLAGVYEQYF
size: NA; J: TRBJ2-2; V: TRBV19; D: NA; DNA: TGTGCCAGTAGAAGACAGGAAATCACCGGGGAGCTGTTTTTT; CDR3: CASRRQEITGELFF
size: NA; J: TRBJ2-3; V: TRBV6-1; D: NA; DNA: TGTGCCAGCAGTGCTTCAACAGGAACAGATACGCAGTATTTT; CDR3: CASSASTGTDTQYF
size: NA; J: TRBJ2-7; V: TRBV18; D: NA; DNA: TGTGCCAGCTCCCTAGAGGGCAGTTCCTACGAGCAGTACTTC; CDR3: CASSLEGSSYEQYF
size: NA; J: TRBJ1-1; V: TRBV29-1; D: NA; DNA: TGCAGCGTTGCTAGGACAGCTATCATGAACACTGAAGCTTTCTTT; CDR3: CSVARTAIMNTEAFF
size: NA; J: TRBJ2-7; V: TRBV5-1; D: NA; DNA: TGCGCCAGCAGCTTGGAGGGTCAGTGGCACGAGCAGTACTTC; CDR3: CASSLEGQWHEQYF
size: NA; J: TRBJ1-5; V: TRBV6-6; D: TRBD1; DNA: TGTGCCGCATCGGGCAGGGGGCTGGTTTGGCAGCATTTT; CDR3: CAASGRGLVWQHF
size: NA; J: TRBJ2-1; V: TRBV19; D: TRBD2; DNA: TGTGCCAGTAGAGTGTCGAGACTAGCTTTCAATGAGCAGTTCTTC; CDR3: CASRVSRLAFNEQFF
size: once; J: TRBJ1-1; V: TRBV9; D: NA; DNA: TGTGCCAGCAGCGTCGAACTACGAACTGAAGCTTTCTTT; CDR3: CASSVELRTEAFF
size: NA; J: TRBJ1-5; V: TRBV6-5; D: NA; DNA: TGTGCCAGCAGTTACTCGAGGGATGGCAATCAGCCCCAGCATTTT; CDR3: CASSYSRDGNQPQHF
size: NA; J: TRBJ2-7; V: TRBV4-3; D: TRBD2; DNA: TGCGCCAGCAGCCTACATTCTTTTTTCCGGGAGGGCTACGAGCAGTACTTC; CDR3: CASSLHSFFREGYEQYF
size: NA; J: TRBJ2-7; V: TRBV28; D: NA; DNA: TGTGCCAGCAGTTTCACGGGAGTCGGCTACGAGCAGTACTTC; CDR3: CASSFTGVGYEQYF
size: NA; J: TRBJ2-1; V: TRBV7-8; D: NA; DNA: TGTGCCAGCAGCTTAGTTACCCTAACTAGCCGGCGCTCCTACAATGAGCAGTTCTTC; CDR3: CASSLVTLTSRRSYNEQFF
size: NA; J: TRBJ1-3; V: TRBV30; D: NA; DNA: TGTGCCTGGAGTGTCAGGACACCTGGAAACACCATATATTTT; CDR3: CAWSVRTPGNTIYF
size: NA; J: TRBJ1-2; V: TRBV27; D: NA; DNA: TGTGCCAGCGCCGACAGAAACTATGGCTACACCTTC; CDR3: CASADRNYGYTF
size: NA; J: TRBJ2-7; V: TRBV9; D: TRBD1; DNA: TGTGCCAGCAGCCCCAGACAGGGACCCCCATATGGCGAGCAGTACTTC; CDR3: CASSPRQGPPYGEQYF
size: NA; J: TRBJ1-4; V: TRBV19; D: NA; DNA: TGTGCCAGTGCATTGACAGGAACTAATGAAAAACTGTTTTTT; CDR3: CASALTGTNEKLFF
size: NA; J: TRBJ1-5; V: TRBV6-5; D: NA; DNA: TGTGCCACCCAGCGGGCCGGCGAGGGTCAGCCCCAGCATTTT; CDR3: CATQRAGEGQPQHF
size: NA; J: TRBJ2-7; V: TRBV5-1; D: NA; DNA: TGCGCCAGCAGCTTGGGTCCGGGCCCGAACGAGCAGTACTTC; CDR3: CASSLGPGPNEQYF
size: NA; J: TRBJ2-1; V: TRBV5-1; D: TRBD1; DNA: TGCGCCAGCTCCCCGACGGGACAGGGCGTTTACAATGAGCAGTTCTTC; CDR3: CASSPTGQGVYNEQFF
size: NA; J: TRBJ2-3; V: TRBV19; D: NA; DNA: TGTGCCAGTAGTGGCCGGGGCAGCCGCACAGATACGCAGTATTTT; CDR3: CASSGRGSRTDTQYF
size: NA; J: TRBJ1-1; V: TRBV11-2; D: NA; DNA: TGTGCCAGCAGCTTAGATCTCTTTGAATCCCACCCCATGAACACTGAAGCTTTCTTT; CDR3: CASSLDLFESHPMNTEAFF
size: NA; J: TRBJ2-7; V: TRBV2; D: NA; DNA: TGTGCCAGCAGCGATCGGACGGTGGGGTACTTC; CDR3: CASSDRTVGYF
size: NA; J: TRBJ1-2; V: TRBV9; D: NA; DNA: TGTGCCATCAGCGTAGTCACGGGGAGTGGCTACACCTTC; CDR3: CAISVVTGSGYTF
size: NA; J: TRBJ1-5; V: TRBV7-8; D: NA; DNA: TGTGCCAGCAGCCCACCTCAGGGGTTCGGTCAGCCCCAGCATTTT; CDR3: CASSPPQGFGQPQHF
size: NA; J: TRBJ2-7; V: TRBV28; D: TRBD2; DNA: TGTGCCAGCTGCCCCAGCGGGAGGGGTACCTACGAGCAGTACTTC; CDR3: CASCPSGRGTYEQYF
size: NA; J: TRBJ1-1; V: TRBV5-1; D: NA; DNA: TGCGCCAGCAGCGCGCGGGGGATGAACACTGAAGCTTTCTTT; CDR3: CASSARGMNTEAFF
size: NA; J: TRBJ2-3; V: TRBV5-1; D: NA; DNA: TGCGCCAGCAGCTTGAGGGGGTTCGGAGATACGCAGTATTTT; CDR3: CASSLRGFGDTQYF
size: NA; J: TRBJ1-4; V: TRBV5-5; D: NA; DNA: TGTGCCAGCAGGTATCCTTGGGGAGCTAATGAAAAACTGTTTTTT; CDR3: CASRYPWGANEKLFF
size: NA; J: TRBJ2-7; V: TRBV18; D: NA; DNA: TGTGCCAGCTCTCTAAGGGCGGCTACTAGTCCTAGCTCCTACGAGCAGTACTTC; CDR3: CASSLRAATSPSSYEQYF
size: NA; J: TRBJ1-1; V: TRBV7-2; D: TRBD1; DNA: TGTGCCAGCAGCCGACAGGGGGCCGTGAACACTGAAGCTTTCTTT; CDR3: CASSRQGAVNTEAFF
size: NA; J: TRBJ2-5; V: TRBV23-1; D: TRBD2; DNA: TGCGCCAGCAGTCAATCGACGGGAGGGGACGAGACCCAGTACTTC; CDR3: CASSQSTGGDETQYF
size: NA; J: TRBJ1-5; V: TRBV18; D: TRBD1; DNA: TGTGCCAGCTCACCACTCGGAGGGGGCGCGGATCCTCAGCCCCAGCATTTT; CDR3: CASSPLGGGADPQPQHF
size: NA; J: TRBJ1-2; V: TRBV29-1; D: TRBD1; DNA: TGCAGCGTCAGAGACAGGGAATATGGCTACACCTTC; CDR3: CSVRDREYGYTF
size: NA; J: TRBJ2-2; V: TRBV19; D: TRBD2; DNA: TGTGCCAGTAGGTTAGCGGGGGAAGTGGTCACCGGGGAGCTGTTTTTT; CDR3: CASRLAGEVVTGELFF
size: NA; J: TRBJ1-5; V: TRBV5-5; D: NA; DNA: TGTGCCAGCAGCTTGGCTCCCAGCGATCAGCCCCAGCATTTT; CDR3: CASSLAPSDQPQHF
size: NA; J: TRBJ1-4; V: TRBV18; D: NA; DNA: TGTGCCAGCTCATGGTTGGGGGCGCGAGAAAAACTGTTTTTT; CDR3: CASSWLGAREKLFF
size: NA; J: TRBJ2-3; V: TRBV4-1; D: NA; DNA: TGCGCCAGCAGCCAAGGAGGGAGAAGCACAGATACGCAGTATTTT; CDR3: CASSQGGRSTDTQYF